The source of this TCR beta chain is a study of T cell responses to AZD1222 COVID-19 vaccine. The repertoire was sequenced with immunoSEQ multiplex PCR; TCRdb's copy has only in-frame clones and lacks some. The sample has 95,000 to 100,000 clones, about 86% seen once. J gave up 4 bases and V 4 bases, and 5 bases lay outside the gene matches. The CDR3 is 15 amino acids. Looked up from germline, CDR1 is SGHKS and CDR2 is YYEKEE (reference sequence). This sequence was found in an adult in good health. The sample in question was peripheral blood, obtained on day 0 of AZD1222 vaccination. The chain joins TRBV5-5 to TRBJ2-5; 12 bases align to TRBD2. In DNA form, the CDR3 reads TGTGCCAGCAGCAGACTAGCGGGAGACGGAGAGACCCAGTACTTC. Encoded protein: CASSRLAGDGETQYF.